This T cell receptor beta chain comes out of a study of T cells in Graves' hyperthyroidism and ophthalmopathy. Findings and caveats of the study: Most expanded thyroid clonotypes above 0.001 also appeared in blood.

From RNA transcripts, TCR beta CDR3 regions were amplified. The study used the HTBI primer set for a first-round RT-PCR of the TCR CDR3. TCRdb independently ran MiXCR on the multiplex PCR reads; one entry per CDR3 protein. The data contain approximately 420,000 distinct CDR3 sequences, about 15% of them singletons. There are many counts of this clonotype. Its antigen is not known. Clinical symptoms, serum thyroxine and TRAb, thyroid ultrasound and orbital computed tomography were used for the diagnoses. Fresh 10 ml peripheral blood yielded PBMCs. Germline V gene lookup returns CDR1 SGHAT and CDR2 FQNNGV. The V segment lost 6 bases and the J segment 5 bases; nucleotides outside the gene matches: 27. The CDR3 covers 20 residues.

The sequence was collected from a woman aged 25 to 45 with Graves' hyperthyroidism. Sequenced material: blood. The V gene is TRBV11-2, the J gene TRBJ2-5; TRBD2 matches 7 bases. CDR3 nucleotide sequence: TGTGCCAGCAGACCATCTCCCCGCCCTCGCGGGAGTGTAATTTCGGAGACCCAGTACTTC. Residues: CASRPSPRPRGSVISETQYF.